These 24 T cell receptor beta chains came from one sample sequenced in a study of early T cells in non-severe SARS-CoV-2 infection. TCRdb analysed the 5' RACE reads with MiXCR anew, one entry per CDR3 protein. The sample has approximately 28,000 distinct CDR3 sequences, around 6% seen once. The sequenced sample was whole blood, obtained at baseline. These receptor sequences come from an adult who was a healthcare worker with PCR-confirmed SARS-CoV-2 infection or an uninfected control (not recorded which).

This clonotype was counted ten times or more. This chain connects TRBV12-3 or TRBV12-4 to TRBJ2-1; D tentatively reads TRBD1 or TRBD2 (6 bases each). CDR3 length: 14 amino acids. V lost 1 base and J lost 10, with 14 bases in between. The CDR3 spells CASSLVTGAREQFF. The CDR3 DNA sequence: TGTGCCAGCAGTTTAGTTACGGGGGCGAGGGAGCAGTTCTTC.

This clonotype was seen repeatedly, ten times or more. This chain links TRBV5-1 with TRBJ2-7; the match to TRBD1 covers 9 bases. Germline CDR1 is SGHRS and CDR2 is YFSETQ. This CDR3 is 15 amino acids long. The ends lost 7 bases at V and 3 bases at J; junction bases unmatched: 11. The CDR3 DNA reads as TGCGCCAGCGCGGAGGCGACAGGGGGGTTCTACGAGCAGTACTTC. Translating it yields CASAEATGGFYEQYF. Supplemented by reference TRBV5-1 and TRBJ2-7, the full variable domain reads KAGVTQTPRYLIKTRGQQVTLSCSPISGHRSVSWYQQTPGQGLQFLFEYFSETQRNKGNFPGRFSGRQFSNSRSEMNVSTLELGDSALYLCASAEATGGFYEQYFGPGTRLTVT.

This clonotype has a count of ten or more. V and J are TRBV7-9 and TRBJ1-2, with no clear D. CDR1 and CDR2 (germline): SEHNR, FQNEAQ (reference sequence). This CDR3 region has 14 residues. V lost 0 bases and J 2 bases, leaving 7 bases between the germline ends. The CDR3 region is CASSLALQNYGYTF. Written as DNA, the CDR3 is TGTGCCAGCAGCTTAGCATTACAAAACTATGGCTACACCTTC.

This clonotype was seen ten or more times. The J gene is TRBJ2-7, the V gene TRBV28, with a tentative D call TRBD1 (5 bases). V lost 5 bases, J lost 0 bases, and 17 bases lay in between. This CDR3 region has 16 residues. Germline assignment: CDR1 MDHEN and CDR2 SYDVKM. The CDR3 DNA follows: TGTGCCAGCAGTCCCCCGTCACAGGCATCCTCCTACGAGCAGTACTTC. It encodes CASSPPSQASSYEQYF.

This clonotype was picked up many times. The chain uses TRBV10-2 and TRBJ2-3; no reliable D call. The germline V gene encodes CDR1 WSHSY and CDR2 SAAADI. This CDR3 spans 14 amino acids. Trimming cost V 4 bases and J 2 bases, with 10 bases left between them. CDR3 coding DNA: TGCGCCAGCAGTGTCCCTCCCACCACAGATACGCAGTATTTT. Protein sequence: CASSVPPTTDTQYF.

At least ten counts were recorded for this clonotype. This chain links TRBV20-1 with TRBJ2-3; TRBD1 matches at 10 bases. CDR1 is DFQATT and CDR2 is SNEGSKA in the germline V gene (reference sequence). J lost 3 bases, V lost 7 bases, and 13 bases had no gene match. The CDR3 length is 16 residues. The CDR3 DNA reads TGCAGTGTAGGGGGAAGGGACAGGGGTAAGACAGATACGCAGTATTTT. Its protein product is CSVGGRDRGKTDTQYF.

The rearrangement joins TRBV10-2 to TRBJ1-2; 7 bases line up with TRBD1. The CDR3 loop spans 14 amino acids. V lost 6 bases and J lost 4; bases outside the gene matches: 8. Germline V gene data show CDR1 as WSHSY and CDR2 as SAAADI. The DNA of the CDR3 is TGCGCCAGCAGCAGGGGGGTATCCTTCTATGGCTACACCTTC. Its protein product is CASSRGVSFYGYTF.

This clonotype showed up many times. The chain combines TRBV18 with TRBJ2-7, with D perhaps TRBD1 or TRBD2 (6 bases each). Germline assignment: CDR1 KGHSH and CDR2 LQKENI. The CDR3 consists of 13 residues. With 6 bases removed from V and 3 bases from J, the gap between germline ends came to 12 bases. The CDR3 protein is CASSTGAGYEQYF. CDR3 in DNA: TGTGCCAGCTCGACGGGGGCAGGCTACGAGCAGTACTTC.

The table lists this clonotype with a few counts. This chain links TRBV29-1 with TRBJ2-1; D might be TRBD1 or TRBD2, each matching 5 bases. Trimming removed 8 bases from V and 10 bases from J, with 15 bases in between. This CDR3 has 11 residues. CDR1 is SQVTM and CDR2 is ANQGSEA in the germline V gene. The CDR3 bases are TGCAGCCTGTGGGGGTGGGGAGAGCAGTTCTTC. As protein: CSLWGWGEQFF.

This clonotype was observed many times. The genes are TRBV9 and TRBJ1-3; tentative D call: TRBD1 (5 bases). This CDR3 is built from 14 residues. Germline V CDR1 and CDR2: SGDLS, YYNGEE. Trimming took 7 bases from V and 0 from J, leaving 11 bases between them. CDR3 DNA sequence: TGTGCCAGCGGGGACGGGAGCTCTGGAAACACCATATATTTT. Translated: CASGDGSSGNTIYF.

This clonotype was counted at least ten times. This rearrangement joins TRBV3-1 to TRBJ2-1, with a tentative D call TRBD1 (6 bases). Between the trimmed V and J ends, which lost 5 bases and 4 bases, there was a span of 18 bases. The CDR3 consists of 16 residues. CDR1 is LGHDT and CDR2 is YNNKEL in the germline V gene (reference sequence). The CDR3 DNA sequence: TGTGCCAGCAGCGCCGCGACAGGAATGGCGTACAATGAGCAGTTCTTC. Translating it yields CASSAATGMAYNEQFF.

This clonotype was seen more than once but under ten times. V usage is TRBV19 and J usage is TRBJ2-1; D gene unclear. V lost 5 bases to trimming and J lost 9 bases, with 17 bases between them. CDR1 is LNHDA and CDR2 is SQIVND in the germline V gene (reference sequence). This CDR3 comprises 14 residues. This chain's CDR3 is CASSYESTPGEQFF. CDR3 nucleotides: TGTGCCAGTAGTTATGAATCTACCCCCGGTGAGCAGTTCTTC. The full variable domain, its missing parts supplied by reference TRBV19 and TRBJ2-1, is DGGITQSPKYLFRKEGQNVTLSCEQNLNHDAMYWYRQDPGQGLRLIYYSQIVNDFQKGDIAEGYSVSREKKESFPLTVTSAQKNPTAFYLCASSYESTPGEQFFGPGTRLTVL.

This clonotype showed up just a few times. This sequence joins TRBV19 and TRBJ2-6; D uncertain. V was pared by 7 bases and J by 0 bases, with 7 bases between. Germline lookup yields CDR1 LNHDA and CDR2 SQIVND (reference sequence). The CDR3 loop spans 14 amino acids. CDR3 sequence reads: CASTHSSGANVLTF. The CDR3 nucleotides are TGTGCCAGTACACATAGCTCTGGGGCCAACGTCCTGACTTTC.

Comments on this clonotype: Since a much larger clone is just one base distant, this may be a read error. The rearrangement joins TRBV4-2 to TRBJ1-6; possible D gene TRBD1, 6 bases. CDR1 LGHNA and CDR2 YNFKEQ come from the germline V gene. The CDR3 contains 13 residues. The CDR3 DNA reads as TGTGTCAGCAGTTCGGCGGGGGGCTCACCCCTCCACTTT. Encoded protein: CVSSSAGGSPLHF.

V usage is TRBV21-1 and J usage is TRBJ1-6; the table's TRBD1 call for D was not verified on the DNA. TRBV21-1 is shown as a pseudogene. The CDR3 extends over 18 amino acids. The CDR3 DNA reads as TGTGCCAGCGGCAAAGAAGTGGGGATGGACAGCTATAATTCACCCCTCCACTTT. It yields the protein CASGKEVGMDSYNSPLHF.

This clonotype was detected many times. This sequence joins TRBV7-9 and TRBJ2-3; 8 bases align to TRBD2. V was clipped by 3 bases and J by 4 bases; unmatched bases: 12. Germline CDR1 reads SEHNR; CDR2 reads FQNEAQ (reference sequence). The CDR3 is made up of 17 amino acids. The CDR3 coding sequence is TGTGCCAGCAGCTTGTCTCTGGGGACTAGGCGATCAGATACGCAGTATTTT. Encoded protein: CASSLSLGTRRSDTQYF. Looking up the rest from reference TRBV7-9 and TRBJ2-3 gives the full variable domain: DTGVSQNPRHKITKRGQNVTFRCDPISEHNRLYWYRQTLGQGPEFLTYFQNEAQLEKSRLLSDRFSAERPKGSFSTLEIQRTEQGDSAMYLCASSLSLGTRRSDTQYFGPGTRLTVL.

This clonotype was seen repeatedly, ten times or more. This sequence joins TRBV7-9 and TRBJ2-1, with D perhaps given as TRBD1 or TRBD2 (6 bases each). The germline V and J ends were trimmed by 3 bases and 3 bases, with 18 bases remaining between them. Germline values: CDR1 SEHNR, CDR2 FQNEAQ (reference sequence). CDR3 length: 17 amino acids. The CDR3: CASSFGGSDRVYNEQFF. CDR3 nucleotides: TGTGCCAGCAGCTTCGGGGGCAGCGACAGAGTCTACAATGAGCAGTTCTTC.

The chain recombines TRBV20-1 with TRBJ2-1; maybe TRBD2 (6 bases). This CDR3 region has 15 residues. Between the trimmed V and J ends, which lost 4 bases and 2 bases, there was a span of 15 bases. Germline V gives CDR1 DFQATT, CDR2 SNEGSKA (reference sequence). Here the CDR3 reads CSATGGMSPYNEQFF. CDR3 nucleotides: TGCAGTGCTACGGGCGGGATGAGCCCCTACAATGAGCAGTTCTTC.

This clonotype was detected many times. The chain recombines TRBV19 with TRBJ2-2; 8 nucleotides match TRBD1. J was trimmed by 4 bases and V by 3 bases; bases with no gene match: 4. This CDR3 is 15 amino acids long. Germline-derived CDR1 and CDR2 are LNHDA and SQIVND (reference sequence). CDR3 loop: CASSIWTGTTGELFF. CDR3 coding DNA: TGTGCCAGTAGTATCTGGACAGGGACCACCGGGGAGCTGTTTTTT. Supplemented by reference TRBV19 and TRBJ2-2, the full variable domain reads DGGITQSPKYLFRKEGQNVTLSCEQNLNHDAMYWYRQDPGQGLRLIYYSQIVNDFQKGDIAEGYSVSREKKESFPLTVTSAQKNPTAFYLCASSIWTGTTGELFFGEGSRLTVL.

This clonotype was seen at least ten times. This chain joins TRBV12-3 or TRBV12-4 and TRBJ2-3; 7 positions agree with TRBD1. The CDR3 sequence is 14 residues long. J lost 4 bases, V lost 3 bases, and 4 bases had no gene match. The CDR3 spells CASSFATGSDTQYF. In nucleotides, the CDR3 is TGTGCCAGCAGTTTTGCGACAGGGTCAGATACGCAGTATTTT.

The table lists this clonotype with many counts. The rearrangement uses TRBV10-3 and TRBJ2-1; 9 bases map to TRBD1. The CDR3 totals 20 residues. The germline V gene has CDR1 ENHRY and CDR2 SYGVKD. V was clipped by 5 bases and J by 3 bases; unmatched bases: 20. The CDR3 DNA sequence: TGTGCCATCAGTACGTCCGGGACAGGGAACCCCGGACTATTCTACAATGAGCAGTTCTTC. The encoded protein is CAISTSGTGNPGLFYNEQFF.

Ten or more counts support this clonotype. V is TRBV19 and J is TRBJ2-1, with a weak D call TRBD1 (6 bases). Germline V gene sequence: CDR1 LNHDA, CDR2 SQIVND (reference sequence). The ends were cut back, 1 base at V and 6 bases at J, with 13 bases in the middle. The CDR3 has 15 amino acids. The DNA for the CDR3 is TGTGCCAGTAGTATAGTCTTAGGCAGGGGCAATGAGCAGTTCTTC. It specifies CASSIVLGRGNEQFF.

The chain joins TRBV20-1 to TRBJ2-3; D possibly corresponds to TRBD2 (5 bases). The V gene lost 3 bases and the J gene lost 8 bases, with 9 bases spanning the gap. CDR3 length equals 11 residues. CDR1 is DFQATT and CDR2 is SNEGSKA in the germline V gene (reference sequence). The CDR3 region is CSARGEGTQYF. The CDR3 DNA reads as TGCAGTGCTAGGGGAGAAGGTACGCAGTATTTT.

This clonotype has ten or more counts. The chain has TRBV5-1 and TRBJ1-2; D gene ambiguous. Trimming pared 0 bases from V and 7 bases from J, leaving 22 bases between. CDR3 length: 17 amino acids. Per germline, CDR1 SGHRS and CDR2 YFSETQ. In DNA form, the CDR3 reads TGCGCCAGCAGCTTGGCGGTTGGCTCCCGTGGGTCGCGTGGCTACACCTTC. Encoded protein: CASSLAVGSRGSRGYTF.